The 17 T cell receptor beta chains listed next were all sequenced from one sample in a study of blood T cell repertoires in COVID-19. Method: immunoSEQ multiplex PCR; TCRdb's copy keeps in-frame clones and lacks some. The sample records hundreds of thousands of clones, around nine tenths being singletons. The material sequenced was PBMCs or T cells enriched from blood (not recorded which). Receptors were obtained from a woman aged 18 to 35 with acute COVID-19.

The V and J genes are TRBV6-5 and TRBJ1-6; 9 bases map to TRBD1. Trimming removed 6 bases from V and 16 bases from J; junction bases left unmatched: 10. The CDR3 sequence is 13 residues long. Germline V gene sequence: CDR1 MNHEY, CDR2 SVGAGI. CDR3 nucleotides: TGTGCCAGCAGCCACCAAGACAGGGGGAAACTCCACTTT. It is translated as CASSHQDRGKLHF.

The chain couples TRBV15 to TRBJ2-1; tentative D call: TRBD2 (7 bases). The CDR3 has 19 amino acids. V shed 0 bases and J shed 0 bases, with 18 bases lying between them. The germline V gene encodes CDR1 LNHNV and CDR2 YYDKDF (reference sequence). As DNA, the CDR3 is TGTGCCACCAGCAGAGATTGGGGGCTAGCGGAGAACTCCTACAATGAGCAGTTCTTC. Translation: CATSRDWGLAENSYNEQFF.

The chain employs TRBV11-2 and TRBJ1-6, with D maybe TRBD1 (6 bases). CDR1 and CDR2 from the germline V gene are SGHAT and FQNNGV. Trimming took off 4 bases at V and 3 bases at J, with 13 bases between the two ends. The CDR3 extends over 16 amino acids. CDR3 sequence: CASSSPDSIYNSPLHF. The CDR3 DNA sequence: TGTGCCAGCAGCTCGCCGGACAGCATCTATAATTCACCCCTCCACTTT.

The rearrangement links TRBV3-1 (or the pseudogene TRBV3-2) to TRBJ1-1; D is uncertain. There are 13 residues in the CDR3. Trimming removed 4 bases at V and 7 bases at J, with 13 bases between. Per germline, CDR1 LGHDT and CDR2 YNNKEL (reference sequence). In DNA, the CDR3 is TGTGCCAGCAGCCTCAGAAGTGTCAGTGAAGCTTTCTTT. Its translation: CASSLRSVSEAFF.

This chain uses TRBV27 with TRBJ1-5; D ambiguous. Germline CDR1 is MNHEY and CDR2 is SMNVEV (reference sequence). The CDR3 extends over 13 amino acids. V lost 4 bases and J lost 0, with 4 bases in between. The CDR3: CASSYGSNQPQHF. The CDR3 nucleotides are TGTGCCAGCAGTTACGGTAGCAATCAGCCCCAGCATTTT.

The genes are TRBV27 and TRBJ2-1; no clear D. This CDR3 region has 11 residues. Trimming left V 8 bases short and J 5 bases short, with 7 bases between. Germline V gene lookup returns CDR1 MNHEY and CDR2 SMNVEV (reference sequence). CDR3 amino acids: CASSYHNEQFF. The CDR3 nucleotides read TGTGCCAGCTCCTATCACAATGAGCAGTTCTTC.

This chain uses TRBV21-1 with TRBJ2-1; the D call TRBD1 from the table was never checked on the DNA. TRBV21-1 is a pseudogene locus. The CDR3 contains 15 residues. CDR3 protein: CASSHKIKSYNEQFF. As DNA, the CDR3 is TGTGCCAGCAGCCACAAAATCAAAAGCTACAATGAGCAGTTCTTC.

This chain joins TRBV4-3 and TRBJ2-1; 12 nucleotides agree with TRBD2. Germline V gene lookup returns CDR1 LGHNA and CDR2 YSLEER. CDR3 length equals 14 residues. V shed 1 base, J shed 10 bases, and the junction held 2 bases outside the gene matches. CDR3 coding DNA: TGCGCCAGCAGCCAAGGGCTAGCGGGAGGGGAGCAGTTCTTC. It specifies CASSQGLAGGEQFF.

This rearrangement joins TRBV7-9 to TRBJ2-3; D is unclear. The CDR3 spans 14 residues. CDR1 and CDR2 (germline): SEHNR, FQNEAQ (reference sequence). Deletions cut 5 bases from V and 0 bases from J, with 9 bases between. CDR3 region: CASSVPTSTDTQYF. The CDR3, as DNA: TGTGCCAGCAGCGTCCCTACTAGCACAGATACGCAGTATTTT.

The chain couples TRBV4-1 to TRBJ2-3; 7 bases line up with TRBD1. Looked up from germline, CDR1 is MGHRA and CDR2 is YSYEKL. Trimming at V came to 0 bases and at J to 2 bases, leaving 5 bases not matched to a gene. The length of the CDR3 is 16 residues. DNA for the CDR3: TGCGCCAGCAGCCAAGAGGGACAGTCTAACACAGATACGCAGTATTTT. Translation: CASSQEGQSNTDTQYF.

The chain links TRBV20-1 to TRBJ2-5; no definite D call. The germline V gene encodes CDR1 DFQATT and CDR2 SNEGSKA (reference sequence). The ends were cut back, 3 bases at V and 2 bases at J, with 4 bases in the middle. This CDR3 has 11 amino acids. The CDR3 sequence: CSARRQETQYF. CDR3 DNA: TGCAGTGCTAGGAGGCAAGAGACCCAGTACTTC.

The rearrangement uses TRBV6-5 and TRBJ1-5; 7 bases agree with TRBD1. This CDR3 region has 13 residues. CDR1 and CDR2 (germline): MNHEY, SVGAGI. With 6 bases clipped from V and 6 bases from J, the junction kept 5 bases outside the gene matches. For the CDR3, the DNA is TGTGCCAGCAGGCAGGGGGGAATTCAGCCCCAGCATTTT. This translates into CASRQGGIQPQHF.

The chain has TRBV14 and TRBJ2-1; 8 bases map to TRBD2. J lost 6 bases, V lost 3 bases, and 13 bases had no gene match. The CDR3 totals 17 residues. The germline gives CDR1 SGHDN, CDR2 FVKESK. The CDR3 sequence: CASSQGSGAGGGNEQFF. CDR3 DNA: TGTGCCAGCAGCCAGGGATCAGGGGCGGGAGGTGGCAATGAGCAGTTCTTC.

The chain joins TRBV28 to TRBJ2-7, with D hard to call. V was cut by 1 base and J by 6 bases, with 10 bases left in between. This CDR3 contains 13 residues. Per the germline V gene, CDR1 is MDHEN and CDR2 is SYDVKM. CDR3 in DNA: TGTGCCAGCAGTTTATCAGACTCCCGCGAGCAGTACTTC. This sequence encodes CASSLSDSREQYF. Looking up the rest from reference TRBV28 and TRBJ2-7 gives the full variable domain: DVKVTQSSRYLVKRTGEKVFLECVQDMDHENMFWYRQDPGLGLRLIYFSYDVKMKEKGDIPEGYSVSREKKERFSLILESASTNQTSMYLCASSLSDSREQYFGPGTRLTVT.

This clone was counted a single time. The chain joins TRBV27 to TRBJ1-2, with a possible D match to TRBD1 (5 bases). Per germline, CDR1 MNHEY and CDR2 SMNVEV (reference sequence). The CDR3 runs 14 residues. Trimming removed 6 bases at V and 0 bases at J, with 11 bases between. The DNA of the CDR3 is TGTGCCAGCAGCAAACAGGCGACTAACTATGGCTACACCTTC. Residues: CASSKQATNYGYTF.

This chain links TRBV6-2 or TRBV6-3 with TRBJ2-7; TRBD1 aligns across 7 bases. The CDR3 extends over 15 amino acids. Germline values: CDR1 MNHEY, CDR2 SVGEGT. After removal of 0 bases from V and 3 bases from J, the junction contained 5 bases not matched to a gene. CDR3 sequence reads: CASSYSMQGDYEQYF. The CDR3, as DNA: TGTGCCAGCAGTTACTCGATGCAGGGGGACTACGAGCAGTACTTC.

V is TRBV10-3 and J is TRBJ1-5; 7 nucleotides agree with TRBD1. Germline CDR1 ENHRY, CDR2 SYGVKD. The CDR3 extends over 15 amino acids. V lost 2 bases, J lost 6 bases, and 7 bases stayed unmatched. CDR3 bases: TGTGCCATCAGTGAGGGTCGACAGGGCACTCAGCCCCAGCATTTT. This gives the protein CAISEGRQGTQPQHF.